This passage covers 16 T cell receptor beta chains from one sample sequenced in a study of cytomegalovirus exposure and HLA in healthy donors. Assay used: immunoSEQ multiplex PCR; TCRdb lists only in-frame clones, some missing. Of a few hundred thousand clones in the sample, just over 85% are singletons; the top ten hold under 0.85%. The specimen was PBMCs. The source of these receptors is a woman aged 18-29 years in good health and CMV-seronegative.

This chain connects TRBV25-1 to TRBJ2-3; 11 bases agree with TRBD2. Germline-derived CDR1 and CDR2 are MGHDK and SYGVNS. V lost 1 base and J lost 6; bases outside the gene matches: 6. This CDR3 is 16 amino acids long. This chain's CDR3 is CASSELLAGGGDTQYF. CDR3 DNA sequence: TGTGCCAGCAGTGAATTGCTAGCGGGAGGCGGGGATACGCAGTATTTT.

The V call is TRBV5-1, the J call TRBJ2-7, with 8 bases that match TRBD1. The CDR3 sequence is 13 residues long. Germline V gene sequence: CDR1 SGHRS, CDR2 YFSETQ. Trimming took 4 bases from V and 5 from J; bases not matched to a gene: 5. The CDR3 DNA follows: TGCGCCAGCAGCCCGGACAGGGTCCACGAGCAGTACTTC. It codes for CASSPDRVHEQYF.

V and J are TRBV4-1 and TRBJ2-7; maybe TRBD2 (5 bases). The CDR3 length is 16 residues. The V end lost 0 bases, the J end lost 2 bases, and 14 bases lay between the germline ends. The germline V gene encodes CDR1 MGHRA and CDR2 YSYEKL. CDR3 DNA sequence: TGCGCCAGCAGCCAAGATCCAGGACTGCCTCCCTACGAGCAGTACTTC. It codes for CASSQDPGLPPYEQYF.

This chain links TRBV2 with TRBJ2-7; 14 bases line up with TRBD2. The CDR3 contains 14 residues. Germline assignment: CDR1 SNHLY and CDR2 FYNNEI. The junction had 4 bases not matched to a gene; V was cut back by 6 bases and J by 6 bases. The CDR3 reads CASRGTSGRGEQYF. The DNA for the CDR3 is TGTGCCAGCAGGGGGACTAGCGGGAGAGGCGAGCAGTACTTC.

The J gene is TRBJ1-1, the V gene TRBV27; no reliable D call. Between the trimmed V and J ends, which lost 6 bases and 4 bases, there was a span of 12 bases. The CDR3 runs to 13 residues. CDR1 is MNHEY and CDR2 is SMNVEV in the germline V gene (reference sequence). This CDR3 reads CASSAHRATEAFF. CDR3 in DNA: TGTGCCAGCAGCGCCCATCGAGCCACTGAAGCTTTCTTT.

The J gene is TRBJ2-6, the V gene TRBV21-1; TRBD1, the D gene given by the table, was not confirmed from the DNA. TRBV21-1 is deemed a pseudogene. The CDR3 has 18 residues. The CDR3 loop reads CASSKGGQGYSGANVLTF. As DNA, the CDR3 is TGTGCCAGCAGCAAAGGGGGACAGGGCTATTCTGGGGCCAACGTCCTGACTTTC.

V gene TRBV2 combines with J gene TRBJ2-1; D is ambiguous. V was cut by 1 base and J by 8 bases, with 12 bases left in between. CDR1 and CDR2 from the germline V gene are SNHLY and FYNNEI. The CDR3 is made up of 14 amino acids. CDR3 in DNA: TGTGCCAGCAGTGAAGGGTCAGAACCGTATGAGCAGTTCTTC. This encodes CASSEGSEPYEQFF.

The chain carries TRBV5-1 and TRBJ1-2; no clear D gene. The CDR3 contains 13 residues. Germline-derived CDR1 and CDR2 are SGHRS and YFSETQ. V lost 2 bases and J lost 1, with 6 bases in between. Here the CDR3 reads CASSFDINYGYTF. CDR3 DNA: TGCGCCAGCAGCTTCGACATTAACTATGGCTACACCTTC.

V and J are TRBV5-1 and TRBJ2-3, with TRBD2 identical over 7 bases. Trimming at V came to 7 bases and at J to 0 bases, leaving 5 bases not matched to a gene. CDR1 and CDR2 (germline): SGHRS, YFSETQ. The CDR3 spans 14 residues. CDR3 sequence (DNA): TGCGCCAGCGGCCCGGGGGGAAGCACAGATACGCAGTATTTT. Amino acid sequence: CASGPGGSTDTQYF.

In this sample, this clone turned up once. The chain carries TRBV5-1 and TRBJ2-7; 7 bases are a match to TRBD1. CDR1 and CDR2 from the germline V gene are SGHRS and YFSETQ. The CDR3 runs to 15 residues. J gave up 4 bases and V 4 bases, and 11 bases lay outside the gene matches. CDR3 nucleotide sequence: TGCGCCAGCAGCCCGACGGGACAGTCCCCTTACGAGCAGTACTTC. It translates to CASSPTGQSPYEQYF. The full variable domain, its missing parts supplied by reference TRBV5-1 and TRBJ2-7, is KAGVTQTPRYLIKTRGQQVTLSCSPISGHRSVSWYQQTPGQGLQFLFEYFSETQRNKGNFPGRFSGRQFSNSRSEMNVSTLELGDSALYLCASSPTGQSPYEQYFGPGTRLTVT.

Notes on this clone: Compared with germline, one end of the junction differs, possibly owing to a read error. The CDR3 nucleotides are TGTGCCAGCAGCCTAGCGGCCTCTTGGAATGAGCAGTTCTTC. It codes for CASSLAASWNEQFF. The chain uses TRBV7-2 and TRBJ2-1; 7 nucleotides align to TRBD2. The CDR3 length is 14 residues. Germline loops: CDR1 SGHTA, CDR2 FQGNSA. Drawing the rest from reference TRBV7-2 and TRBJ2-1, the complete variable domain is GAGVSQSPSNKVTEKGKDVELRCDPISGHTALYWYRQSLGQGLEFLIYFQGNSAPDKSGLPSDRFSAERTGGSVSTLTIQRTQQEDSAVYLCASSLAASWNEQFFGPGTRLTVL.

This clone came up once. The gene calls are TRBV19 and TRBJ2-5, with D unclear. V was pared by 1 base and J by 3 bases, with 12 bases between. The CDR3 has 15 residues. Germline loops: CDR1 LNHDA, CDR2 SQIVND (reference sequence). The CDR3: CASSIGGASKETQYF. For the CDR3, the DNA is TGTGCCAGTAGTATAGGAGGAGCGTCTAAAGAGACCCAGTACTTC.

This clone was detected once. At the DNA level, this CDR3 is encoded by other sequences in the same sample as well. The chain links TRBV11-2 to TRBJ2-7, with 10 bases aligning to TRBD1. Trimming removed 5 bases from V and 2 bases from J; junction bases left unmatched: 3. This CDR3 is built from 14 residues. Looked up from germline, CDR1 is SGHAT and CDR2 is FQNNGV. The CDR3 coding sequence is TGTGCCAGCAGCCTCGGGACAGGGGCCTACGAGCAGTACTTC. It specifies CASSLGTGAYEQYF.

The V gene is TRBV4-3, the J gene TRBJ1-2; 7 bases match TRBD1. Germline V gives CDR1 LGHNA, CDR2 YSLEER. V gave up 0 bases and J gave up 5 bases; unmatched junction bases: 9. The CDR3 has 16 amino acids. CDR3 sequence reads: CASSQDSGTVYYGYTF. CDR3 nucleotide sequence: TGCGCCAGCAGCCAAGATAGTGGGACAGTCTATTATGGCTACACCTTC.

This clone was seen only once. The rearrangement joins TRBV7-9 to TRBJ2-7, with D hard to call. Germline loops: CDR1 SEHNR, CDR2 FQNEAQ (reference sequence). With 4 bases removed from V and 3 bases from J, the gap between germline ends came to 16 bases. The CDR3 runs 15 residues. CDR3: CASSSRLSAFYEQYF. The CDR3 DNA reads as TGTGCCAGCAGCTCACGCCTCTCAGCGTTCTACGAGCAGTACTTC.

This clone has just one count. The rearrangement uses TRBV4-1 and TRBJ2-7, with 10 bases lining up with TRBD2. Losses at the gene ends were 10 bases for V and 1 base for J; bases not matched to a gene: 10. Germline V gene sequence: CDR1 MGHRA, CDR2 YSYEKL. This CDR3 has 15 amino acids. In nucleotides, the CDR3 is TGCGCCACCAGATTGTCTAGCGGGAGATCCTACGAGCAGTACTTC. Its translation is CATRLSSGRSYEQYF.